This TCR beta chain was documented in a study of response to subunit inactivated influenza vaccine. Each CDR3 protein gets one entry after TCRdb re-called the RT-PCR reads with MiXCR. The table shows 170,000 or so distinct CDR3 sequences, with roughly 10% occurring only once. This clonotype showed up just once. What it binds is not known. Study results and caveats: With each seasonal influenza vaccination, the authors suggested, few new T cells are recruited.

This TCR came from a man between 45 and 75 years old who received an inactivated influenza vaccine. This specimen was CD8+ T cells sorted from PBMCs, taken 23 months after vaccination.

The CDR3 region has the DNA TGTGCCAGCACCCGAGGAGGGAGCAAATACAATGAGCAGTTCTTC. This codes for CASTRGGSKYNEQFF. The genes are TRBV2 and TRBJ2-1; tentatively, D is TRBD2 (6 bases). V was shortened by 7 bases and J by 4 bases, with 17 bases between the two germline ends. CDR1 and CDR2 from the germline V gene are SNHLY and FYNNEI. This CDR3 is 15 amino acids long.